This T cell receptor beta chain is from a study of blood T cells in healthy people across ages. Study-wide findings and caveats: CMV status of donors was unknown, possibly confounding expanded clonotype changes.

For this clonotype: Its cognate antigen is unknown.

About 10 milliliters of peripheral blood were drawn from each donor into EDTA-treated tubes. Sample-barcoded 5' priming and a J-beta primer mix drove a second PCR of about 7 to 12 cycles. TCRdb analysed the 5' RACE reads with MiXCR anew, one entry per CDR3 protein. The table records about 540,000 distinct CDR3 sequences, around 24% of them present only once. This CDR3 is 13 amino acids long. Germline lookup yields CDR1 DFQATT and CDR2 SNEGSKA (reference sequence). This sample was also put to use in a study of T cells of mothers and their children. That paper notes: Barcodes and 2-4 random nucleotides were added by M1S in the second PCR.

The clonotype originates from a boy between 10 and 17 years old in good health. The V gene is TRBV20-1, the J gene TRBJ2-5; D is undetermined. With the DNA end fitting TRBJ2-7 better, the J assignment may be wrong. The sample taken for sequencing was blood. The CDR3 coding sequence is TGCAGTGCTAGGACAACTCCTACCTACGAGCAGTACTTC. It encodes CSARTTPTYEQYF.